This T cell receptor beta chain was identified in a study of shared clonotypes between healthy human individuals. CDR1 is SGHTA, CDR2 FQGNSA, per germline. CDR3 size: 15 residues. Between the trimmed V and J ends, which lost 5 bases and 3 bases, there was a span of 17 bases. Assay: immunoSEQ multiplex PCR; the TCRdb copy retains only in-frame clones and omits some. The repertoire holds roughly 2.1 million clones, with about 92% as singletons. Naivety among CD8 cells was defined by CD45RO negativity and positive CCR7 selection, thereby excluding terminally differentiated effector memory CD45RA+ cells.

Sequenced sample: naive CD8+ T cells from PBMCs. The sequence derives from a man aged 18 to 30 in good health. Some clones in this sample may be carry-over from other donors' samples. J is TRBJ2-7 and V is TRBV7-2; D perhaps matches TRBD1 (5 bases). The chain's CDR3 is CASSPGQGPNYEQYF. The CDR3 DNA sequence: TGTGCCAGCAGCCCAGGGCAGGGTCCCAACTACGAGCAGTACTTC.